This T cell receptor beta chain appears in the sequencing data of a study of T cell repertoires in cytomegalovirus infection. Study information: Indications came from public TCR beta signatures; they pointed to CMV infection and to a matching HLA type. General study results and limits: Frequencies of public TCR beta families were cumulated, and this identified carriers of CMV plus the relevant HLA.

TCRdb re-derived calls from the reads in MiXCR, one entry per CDR3 protein. The sample gives 200,000 or so distinct CDR3 sequences, roughly a fifth of which show up once; 2.5% to 3% is in the top ten. This clonotype has just a few counts. Its antigen is currently unknown. The germline V and J ends were trimmed by 0 bases and 8 bases, with 8 bases remaining between them. CDR3 length: 13 amino acids. The V gene's germline CDR1 is KGHSH and CDR2 LQKENI. V and J are TRBV18 and TRBJ2-1; D is perhaps TRBD2 (5 bases). This TCR derives from a human donor in good health (CMV status not recorded). Some clones in this sample may be carry-over from other donors' samples. Sample: PBMCs. CDR3 in DNA: TGTGCCAGCTCACCACCGATCGGGGATGAGCAGTTCTTC. Amino acids: CASSPPIGDEQFF.